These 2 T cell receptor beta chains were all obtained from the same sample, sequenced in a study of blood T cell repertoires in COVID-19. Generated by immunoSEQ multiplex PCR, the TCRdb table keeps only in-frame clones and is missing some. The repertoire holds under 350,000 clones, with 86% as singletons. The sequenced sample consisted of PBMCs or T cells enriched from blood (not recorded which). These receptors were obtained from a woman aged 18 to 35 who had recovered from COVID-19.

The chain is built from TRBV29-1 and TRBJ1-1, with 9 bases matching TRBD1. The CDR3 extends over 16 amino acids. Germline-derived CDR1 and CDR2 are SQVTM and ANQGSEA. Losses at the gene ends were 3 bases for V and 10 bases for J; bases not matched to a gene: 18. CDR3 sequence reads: CSVEVTAGQGRYGAFF. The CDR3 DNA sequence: TGCAGCGTTGAGGTTACTGCGGGACAGGGAAGGTACGGAGCTTTCTTT.

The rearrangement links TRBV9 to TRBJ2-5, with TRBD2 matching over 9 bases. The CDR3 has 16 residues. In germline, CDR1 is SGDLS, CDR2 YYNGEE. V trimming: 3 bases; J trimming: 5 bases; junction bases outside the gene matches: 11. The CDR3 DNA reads TGTGCCAGCAGCGCCCGCTCCAGCGGGGGGTGGGAGACCCAGTACTTC. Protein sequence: CASSARSSGGWETQYF.